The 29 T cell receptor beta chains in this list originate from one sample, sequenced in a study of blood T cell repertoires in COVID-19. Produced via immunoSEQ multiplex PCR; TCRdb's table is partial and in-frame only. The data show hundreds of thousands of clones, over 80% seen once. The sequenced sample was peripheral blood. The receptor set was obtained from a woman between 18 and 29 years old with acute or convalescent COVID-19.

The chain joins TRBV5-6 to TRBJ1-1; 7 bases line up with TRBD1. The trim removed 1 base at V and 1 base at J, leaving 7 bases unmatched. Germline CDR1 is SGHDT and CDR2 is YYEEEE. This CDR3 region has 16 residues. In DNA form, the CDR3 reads TGTGCCAGCAGCTTGTTTGACAGGGAAGAGAACACTGAAGCTTTCTTT. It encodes CASSLFDREENTEAFF.

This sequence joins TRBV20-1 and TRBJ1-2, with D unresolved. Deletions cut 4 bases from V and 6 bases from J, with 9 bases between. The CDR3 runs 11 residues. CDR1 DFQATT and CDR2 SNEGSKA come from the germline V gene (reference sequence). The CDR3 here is CSAKTENGYTF. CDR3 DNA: TGCAGTGCTAAAACAGAAAATGGCTACACCTTC.

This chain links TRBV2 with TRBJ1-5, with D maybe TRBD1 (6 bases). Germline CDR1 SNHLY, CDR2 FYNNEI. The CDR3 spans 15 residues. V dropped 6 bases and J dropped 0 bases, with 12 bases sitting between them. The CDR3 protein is CASRDSYYSNQPQHF. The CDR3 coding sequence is TGTGCCAGCAGGGACAGCTATTATAGCAATCAGCCCCAGCATTTT.

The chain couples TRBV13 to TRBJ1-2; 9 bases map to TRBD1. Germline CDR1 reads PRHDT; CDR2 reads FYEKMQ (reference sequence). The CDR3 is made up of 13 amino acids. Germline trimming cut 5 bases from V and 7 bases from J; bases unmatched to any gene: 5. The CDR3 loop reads CASSGGDRVGYTF. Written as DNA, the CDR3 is TGTGCCAGCAGCGGAGGGGACAGGGTTGGCTACACCTTC. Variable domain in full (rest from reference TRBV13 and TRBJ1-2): AAGVIQSPRHLIKEKRETATLKCYPIPRHDTVYWYQQGPGQDPQFLISFYEKMQSDKGSIPDRFSAQQFSDYHSELNMSSLELGDSALYFCASSGGDRVGYTFGSGTRLTVV.

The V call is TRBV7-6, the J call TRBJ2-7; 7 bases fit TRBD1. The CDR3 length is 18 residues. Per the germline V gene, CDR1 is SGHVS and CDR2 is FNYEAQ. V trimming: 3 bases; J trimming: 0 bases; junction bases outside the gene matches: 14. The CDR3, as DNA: TGTGCCAGCAGCTTTAAACAGGGGCTCTCGGATAGCTCCTACGAGCAGTACTTC. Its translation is CASSFKQGLSDSSYEQYF.

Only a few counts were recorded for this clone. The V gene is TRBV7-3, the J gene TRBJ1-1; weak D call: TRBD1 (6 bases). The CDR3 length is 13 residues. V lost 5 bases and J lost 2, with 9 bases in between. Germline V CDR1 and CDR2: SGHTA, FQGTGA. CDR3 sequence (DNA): TGTGCCAGCAGCCAGGGGATAAACACTGAAGCTTTCTTT. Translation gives CASSQGINTEAFF.

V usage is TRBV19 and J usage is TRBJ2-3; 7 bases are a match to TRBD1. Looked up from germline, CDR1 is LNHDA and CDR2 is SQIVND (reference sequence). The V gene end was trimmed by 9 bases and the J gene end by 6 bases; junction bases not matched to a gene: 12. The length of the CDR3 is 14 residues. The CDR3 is CASSDRVSSDTQYF. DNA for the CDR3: TGTGCCAGCTCTGACAGGGTATCTTCGGATACGCAGTATTTT.

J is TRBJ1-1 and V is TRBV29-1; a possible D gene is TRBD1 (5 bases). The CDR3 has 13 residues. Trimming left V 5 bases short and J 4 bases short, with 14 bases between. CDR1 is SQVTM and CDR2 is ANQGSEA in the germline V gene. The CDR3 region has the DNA TGCAGCGTTTCAGTAGGGAGGGGCACTGAAGCTTTCTTT. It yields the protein CSVSVGRGTEAFF. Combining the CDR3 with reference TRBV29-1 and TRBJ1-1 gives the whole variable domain SAVISQKPSRDICQRGTSLTIQCQVDSQVTMMFWYRQQPGQSLTLIATANQGSEATYESGFVIDKFPISRPNLTFSTLTVSNMSPEDSSIYLCSVSVGRGTEAFFGQGTRLTVV.

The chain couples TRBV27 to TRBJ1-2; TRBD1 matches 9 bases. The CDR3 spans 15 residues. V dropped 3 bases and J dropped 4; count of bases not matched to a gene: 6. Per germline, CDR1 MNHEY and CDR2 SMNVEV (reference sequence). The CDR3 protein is CASSFGTGFIYGYTF. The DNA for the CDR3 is TGTGCCAGCAGTTTCGGGACAGGGTTTATCTATGGCTACACCTTC.

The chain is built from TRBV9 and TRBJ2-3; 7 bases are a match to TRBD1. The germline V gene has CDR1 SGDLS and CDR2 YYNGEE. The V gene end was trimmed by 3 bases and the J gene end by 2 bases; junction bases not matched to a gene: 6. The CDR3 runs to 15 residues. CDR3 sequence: CASSAGRGITDTQYF. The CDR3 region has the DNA TGTGCCAGCAGCGCAGGCAGGGGGATCACAGATACGCAGTATTTT. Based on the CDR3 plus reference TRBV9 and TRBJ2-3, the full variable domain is DSGVTQTPKHLITATGQRVTLRCSPRSGDLSVYWYQQSLDQGLQFLIQYYNGEERAKGNILERFSAQQFPDLHSELNLSSLELGDSALYFCASSAGRGITDTQYFGPGTRLTVL.

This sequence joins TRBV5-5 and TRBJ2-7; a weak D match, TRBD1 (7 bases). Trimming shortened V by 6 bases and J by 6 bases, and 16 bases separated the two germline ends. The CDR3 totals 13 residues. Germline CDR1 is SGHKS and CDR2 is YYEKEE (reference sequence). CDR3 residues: CASTAGGLGEQYF. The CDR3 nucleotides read TGTGCCAGCACCGCAGGGGGGCTGGGCGAGCAGTACTTC. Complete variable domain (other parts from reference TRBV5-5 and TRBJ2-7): DAGVTQSPTHLIKTRGQQVTLRCSPISGHKSVSWYQQVLGQGPQFIFQYYEKEERGRGNFPDRFSARQFPNYSSELNVNALLLGDSALYLCASTAGGLGEQYFGPGTRLTVT.

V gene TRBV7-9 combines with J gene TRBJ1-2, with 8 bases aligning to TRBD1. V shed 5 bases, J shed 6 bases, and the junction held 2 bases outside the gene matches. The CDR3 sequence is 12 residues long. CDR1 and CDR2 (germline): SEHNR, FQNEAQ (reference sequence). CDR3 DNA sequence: TGTGCCAGCAGCATACAGGGGGATGGCTACACCTTC. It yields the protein CASSIQGDGYTF.

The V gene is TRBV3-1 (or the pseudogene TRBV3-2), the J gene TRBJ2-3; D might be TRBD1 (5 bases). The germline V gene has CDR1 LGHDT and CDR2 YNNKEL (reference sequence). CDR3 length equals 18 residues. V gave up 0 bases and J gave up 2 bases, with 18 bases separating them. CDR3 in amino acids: CASSQEWGLGSNTDTQYF. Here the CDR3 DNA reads TGTGCCAGCAGCCAAGAGTGGGGCCTCGGGTCGAACACAGATACGCAGTATTTT.

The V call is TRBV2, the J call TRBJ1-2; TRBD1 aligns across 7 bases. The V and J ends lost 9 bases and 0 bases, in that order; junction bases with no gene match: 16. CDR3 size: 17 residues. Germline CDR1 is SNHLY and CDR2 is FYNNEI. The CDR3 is CASDSINLTGPNYGYTF. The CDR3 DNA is TGTGCCAGTGACTCCATAAATCTGACAGGGCCTAACTATGGCTACACCTTC.

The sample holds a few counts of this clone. CDR3 sequence (DNA): TGTGCCAGCAGCTTGTTCGCCCGGGGCAATCAGCCCCAGCATTTT. The encoded protein is CASSLFARGNQPQHF. The J gene is TRBJ1-5, the V gene TRBV5-8; D remains ambiguous. CDR3 length equals 15 residues. Germline V lookup: CDR1 SGHTS, CDR2 YDEGEE. Trimming stripped 1 base from V and 2 bases from J, with 10 bases between.

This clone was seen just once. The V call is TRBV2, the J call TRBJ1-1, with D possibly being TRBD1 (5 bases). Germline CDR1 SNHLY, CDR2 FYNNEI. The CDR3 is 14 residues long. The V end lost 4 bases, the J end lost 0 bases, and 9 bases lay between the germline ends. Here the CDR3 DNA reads TGTGCCAGCAGTGGACAGATTATGAACACTGAAGCTTTCTTT. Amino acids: CASSGQIMNTEAFF.

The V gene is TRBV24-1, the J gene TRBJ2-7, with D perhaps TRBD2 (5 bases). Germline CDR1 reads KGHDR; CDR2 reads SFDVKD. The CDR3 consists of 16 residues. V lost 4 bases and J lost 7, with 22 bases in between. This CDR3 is CATSDTGSAPAGEQYF. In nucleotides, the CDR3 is TGTGCCACCAGTGACACGGGATCCGCTCCGGCGGGTGAGCAGTACTTC.

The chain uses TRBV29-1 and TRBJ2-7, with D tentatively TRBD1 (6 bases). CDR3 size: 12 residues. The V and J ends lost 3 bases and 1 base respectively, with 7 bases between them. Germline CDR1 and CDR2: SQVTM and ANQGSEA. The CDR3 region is CSVEGASYEQYF. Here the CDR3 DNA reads TGCAGCGTTGAGGGGGCTTCCTACGAGCAGTACTTC.

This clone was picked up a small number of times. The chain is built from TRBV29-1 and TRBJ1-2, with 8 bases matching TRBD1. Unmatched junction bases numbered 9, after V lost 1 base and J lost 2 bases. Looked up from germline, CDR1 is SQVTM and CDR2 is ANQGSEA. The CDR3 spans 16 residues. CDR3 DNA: TGCAGCGTTGAAGTCGGAGTCGCAGGGGGCAACTATGGCTACACCTTC. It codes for CSVEVGVAGGNYGYTF.

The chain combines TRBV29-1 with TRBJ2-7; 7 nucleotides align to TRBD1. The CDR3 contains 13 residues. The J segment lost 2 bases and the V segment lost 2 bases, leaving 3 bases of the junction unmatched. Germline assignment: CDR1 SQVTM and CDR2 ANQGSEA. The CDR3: CSVETGTAYEQYF. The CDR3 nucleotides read TGCAGCGTTGAAACCGGGACAGCCTACGAGCAGTACTTC.

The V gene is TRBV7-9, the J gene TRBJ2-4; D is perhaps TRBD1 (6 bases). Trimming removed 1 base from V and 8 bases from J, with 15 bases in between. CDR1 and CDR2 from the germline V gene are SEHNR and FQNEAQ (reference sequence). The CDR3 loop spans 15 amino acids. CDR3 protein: CASSLGQTGNDIQYF. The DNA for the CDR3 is TGTGCCAGCAGCTTAGGACAAACAGGGAACGACATTCAGTACTTC.

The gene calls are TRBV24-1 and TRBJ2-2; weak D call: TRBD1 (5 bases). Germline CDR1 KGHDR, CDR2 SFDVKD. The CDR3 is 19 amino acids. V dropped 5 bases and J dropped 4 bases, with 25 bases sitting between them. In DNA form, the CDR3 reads TGTGCCACCAGTGCTCCCCTGCAGGGCCCCCCGTTGACCACCGGGGAGCTGTTTTTT. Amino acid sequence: CATSAPLQGPPLTTGELFF.

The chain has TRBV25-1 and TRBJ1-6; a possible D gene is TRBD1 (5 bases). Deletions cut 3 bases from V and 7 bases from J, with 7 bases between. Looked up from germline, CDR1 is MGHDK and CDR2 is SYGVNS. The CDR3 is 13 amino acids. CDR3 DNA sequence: TGTGCCAGCAGTGACAGGGTAAATTCACCCCTCCACTTT. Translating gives CASSDRVNSPLHF.

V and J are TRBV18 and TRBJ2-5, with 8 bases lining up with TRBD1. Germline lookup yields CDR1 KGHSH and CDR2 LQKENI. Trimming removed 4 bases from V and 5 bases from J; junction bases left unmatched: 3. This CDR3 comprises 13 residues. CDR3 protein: CASSLDRDETQYF. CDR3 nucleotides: TGTGCCAGCTCACTGGACAGGGACGAGACCCAGTACTTC.

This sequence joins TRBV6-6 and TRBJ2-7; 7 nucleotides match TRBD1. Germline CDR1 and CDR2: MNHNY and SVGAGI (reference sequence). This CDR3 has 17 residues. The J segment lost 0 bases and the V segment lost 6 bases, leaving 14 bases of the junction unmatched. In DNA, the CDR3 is TGTGCCAGCAGCCGATACGATCCGGGACAGAACTCCTACGAGCAGTACTTC. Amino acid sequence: CASSRYDPGQNSYEQYF.

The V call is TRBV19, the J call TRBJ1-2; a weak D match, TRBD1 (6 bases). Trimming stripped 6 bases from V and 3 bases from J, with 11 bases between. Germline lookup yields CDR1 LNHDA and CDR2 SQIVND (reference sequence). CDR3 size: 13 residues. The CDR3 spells CASSTGLHYGYTF. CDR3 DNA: TGTGCCAGTAGCACAGGGTTACACTATGGCTACACCTTC.

This chain's CDR3 is CASSDRGAKNIQYF. The CDR3 bases are TGTGCCAGCAGCGACAGGGGGGCCAAAAACATTCAGTACTTC. V gene TRBV13 combines with J gene TRBJ2-4; 9 bases match TRBD1. Trimming removed 5 bases from V and 1 base from J; junction bases left unmatched: 0. This CDR3 has 14 amino acids. Germline V gives CDR1 PRHDT, CDR2 FYEKMQ (reference sequence).

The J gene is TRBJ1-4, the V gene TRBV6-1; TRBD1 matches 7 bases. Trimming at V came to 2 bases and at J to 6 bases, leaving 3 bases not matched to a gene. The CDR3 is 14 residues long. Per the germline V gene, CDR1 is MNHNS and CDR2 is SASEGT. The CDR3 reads CASSELGTDEKLFF. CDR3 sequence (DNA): TGTGCCAGCAGTGAATTGGGGACAGATGAAAAACTGTTTTTT.

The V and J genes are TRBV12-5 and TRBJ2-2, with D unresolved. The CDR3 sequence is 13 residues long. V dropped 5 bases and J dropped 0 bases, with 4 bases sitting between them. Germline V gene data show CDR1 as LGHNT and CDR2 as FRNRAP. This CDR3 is CASGAANTGELFF. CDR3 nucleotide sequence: TGTGCTAGTGGTGCAGCGAACACCGGGGAGCTGTTTTTT. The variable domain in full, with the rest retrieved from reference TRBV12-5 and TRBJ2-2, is DARVTQTPRHKVTEMGQEVTMRCQPILGHNTVFWYRQTMMQGLELLAYFRNRAPLDDSGMPKDRFSAEMPDATLATLKIQPSEPRDSAVYFCASGAANTGELFFGEGSRLTVL.